Following are 22 T cell receptor beta chains from one sample sequenced in a study of T cell repertoires in cytomegalovirus infection. From the reads, TCRdb called clonotypes with MiXCR, one entry per CDR3 protein. The sample includes 200,000 to 300,000 distinct CDR3 sequences, 9.1% of them seen just once. The sample consisted of PBMCs. The receptors here all came from a human donor in good health (CMV status not recorded). Some clones in this sample may be carry-over from other donors' samples.

This clonotype was observed a few times. V and J are TRBV5-4 and TRBJ2-7; D may correspond to TRBD1 or TRBD2 (7 bases each). Trimming took 3 bases from V and 7 from J, leaving 26 bases between them. The V gene's germline CDR1 is SGHNT and CDR2 YYREEE (reference sequence). The CDR3 length is 17 residues. The CDR3 region is CASSWGGRTGRQSEQYF. As DNA, the CDR3 is TGTGCCAGCAGCTGGGGGGGGAGGACAGGCCGCCAGAGTGAGCAGTACTTC. The whole variable domain, remainder taken from reference TRBV5-4 and TRBJ2-7, is ETGVTQSPTHLIKTRGQQVTLRCSSQSGHNTVSWYQQALGQGPQFIFQYYREEENGRGNFPPRFSGLQFPNYSSELNVNALELDDSALYLCASSWGGRTGRQSEQYFGPGTRLTVT.

This clonotype was recorded a few times. The chain employs TRBV18 and TRBJ2-2; the D is unclear. Germline CDR1 KGHSH, CDR2 LQKENI. V lost 1 base to trimming and J lost 0 bases, with 6 bases between them. This CDR3 region has 15 residues. In DNA form, the CDR3 reads TGTGCCAGCTCACCACGGGAATCGAACACCGGGGAGCTGTTTTTT. Amino acids: CASSPRESNTGELFF.

V and J are TRBV6-2 or TRBV6-3 and TRBJ1-2, with 8 bases that match TRBD1. The CDR3 runs to 16 residues. V lost 6 bases, J lost 2 bases, and 11 bases stayed unmatched. CDR1 MNHEY and CDR2 SVGEGT come from the germline V gene. This CDR3 reads CASSFSGTGDNYGYTF. In DNA, the CDR3 is TGTGCCAGCAGCTTCTCCGGGACAGGAGACAACTATGGCTACACCTTC.

This clonotype was picked up many times. The V gene is TRBV2, the J gene TRBJ2-7, with 7 bases aligning to TRBD2. J was trimmed by 4 bases and V by 6 bases; bases with no gene match: 12. The CDR3 has 15 amino acids. Germline V gene sequence: CDR1 SNHLY, CDR2 FYNNEI. CDR3 residues: CASSGGSGLGYEQYF. In DNA, the CDR3 is TGTGCCAGCAGCGGGGGGTCCGGGCTGGGGTACGAGCAGTACTTC.

The rearrangement links TRBV12-5 to TRBJ1-1, with a tentative D call TRBD1 (5 bases). V was pared by 6 bases and J by 7 bases, with 12 bases between. Germline V gene data show CDR1 as LGHNT and CDR2 as FRNRAP. This CDR3 is 12 amino acids long. In DNA, the CDR3 is TGTGCTAGTGGAACAGGAGTTGGTGAAGCTTTCTTT. Protein: CASGTGVGEAFF.

This clonotype has at least ten counts. The rearrangement joins TRBV7-2 to TRBJ1-2; TRBD1 might be the D (5 bases). CDR3 size: 13 residues. CDR1 is SGHTA, CDR2 FQGNSA, per germline. V was cut by 0 bases and J by 10 bases, with 12 bases left in between. The CDR3 DNA reads TGTGCCAGCAGCTTAGCCTCGGGGCAGGACTACACCTTC. Its protein product is CASSLASGQDYTF.

This clonotype appeared many times. The V gene is TRBV5-6, the J gene TRBJ2-3, with a weak D call TRBD1 (5 bases). The CDR3 spans 13 residues. With 0 bases removed from V and 5 bases from J, the gap between germline ends came to 7 bases. Germline loops: CDR1 SGHDT, CDR2 YYEEEE. The CDR3 DNA sequence: TGTGCCAGCAGCTTGGCCCAGGGAGATACGCAGTATTTT. This sequence encodes CASSLAQGDTQYF.

This clonotype was found many times. The genes are TRBV19 and TRBJ1-1, with TRBD1 matching 7 bases. Germline CDR1 LNHDA, CDR2 SQIVND (reference sequence). The CDR3 loop spans 13 amino acids. The ends lost 10 bases at V and 5 bases at J; junction bases unmatched: 10. CDR3 DNA sequence: TGTGCCACCGGAGAGGGGGCAAAGACTGAAGCTTTCTTT. Its translation: CATGEGAKTEAFF.

This clonotype was detected many times. The chain couples TRBV7-2 to TRBJ2-3; 7 positions match TRBD2. There are 15 residues in the CDR3. V shed 3 bases, J shed 6 bases, and the junction held 9 bases outside the gene matches. Looked up from germline, CDR1 is SGHTA and CDR2 is FQGNSA. The CDR3 reads CASSLKRGPVDTQYF. The CDR3 nucleotides read TGTGCCAGCAGCTTGAAGCGGGGCCCCGTGGATACGCAGTATTTT.

The V and J genes are TRBV29-1 and TRBJ1-2; D is uncertain. The CDR3 is 12 amino acids. Germline CDR1 is SQVTM and CDR2 is ANQGSEA. Trimming shortened V by 2 bases and J by 6 bases, and 10 bases separated the two germline ends. The CDR3 sequence: CSVESGWDGYTF. CDR3 coding DNA: TGCAGCGTTGAATCGGGATGGGATGGCTACACCTTC. Together with reference TRBV29-1 and TRBJ1-2, the CDR3 gives the full variable domain: SAVISQKPSRDICQRGTSLTIQCQVDSQVTMMFWYRQQPGQSLTLIATANQGSEATYESGFVIDKFPISRPNLTFSTLTVSNMSPEDSSIYLCSVESGWDGYTFGSGTRLTVV.

This clonotype was detected only a few times. V usage is TRBV12-5 and J usage is TRBJ1-2; the match to TRBD1 covers 7 bases. Trimming took 2 bases from V and 1 from J; bases not matched to a gene: 7. The CDR3 consists of 16 residues. Germline CDR1 and CDR2: LGHNT and FRNRAP. This chain's CDR3 is CASGLIQGVINYGYTF. For the CDR3, the DNA is TGTGCTAGTGGTTTGATTCAGGGGGTAATTAACTATGGCTACACCTTC. Filled out from reference TRBV12-5 and TRBJ1-2, the complete variable domain reads DARVTQTPRHKVTEMGQEVTMRCQPILGHNTVFWYRQTMMQGLELLAYFRNRAPLDDSGMPKDRFSAEMPDATLATLKIQPSEPRDSAVYFCASGLIQGVINYGYTFGSGTRLTVV.

This clonotype has a count of ten or more. This sequence joins TRBV12-3 or TRBV12-4 and TRBJ1-5, with unresolved D. Trimming stripped 5 bases from V and 0 bases from J, with 8 bases between. The CDR3 length is 14 residues. The CDR3 here is CASSLHYSNQPQHF. The CDR3, as DNA: TGTGCCAGCAGTCTCCACTATAGCAATCAGCCCCAGCATTTT.

This clonotype was picked up many times. The rearrangement uses TRBV7-6 and TRBJ2-3, with 13 positions matching TRBD2. The CDR3 is 17 residues long. The germline V gene encodes CDR1 SGHVS and CDR2 FNYEAQ. V trimming: 5 bases; J trimming: 4 bases; junction bases outside the gene matches: 9. The CDR3 protein is CASSPRRLAGGADTQYF. As DNA, the CDR3 is TGTGCCAGCAGCCCTCGACGACTAGCGGGAGGAGCAGATACGCAGTATTTT.

This clonotype was counted only a few times. The CDR3 sequence is CASSLRATKGTGELFF. CDR3 nucleotide sequence: TGTGCCAGCAGTTTAAGAGCCACCAAGGGGACCGGGGAGCTGTTTTTT. V gene TRBV28 combines with J gene TRBJ2-2; TRBD1 might be the D (5 bases). CDR3 length: 16 residues. The germline CDR1 and CDR2 sequences are MDHEN and SYDVKM. V was shortened by 2 bases and J by 5 bases, with 15 bases between the two germline ends. The complete variable domain, with remaining parts taken from reference TRBV28 and TRBJ2-2, reads DVKVTQSSRYLVKRTGEKVFLECVQDMDHENMFWYRQDPGLGLRLIYFSYDVKMKEKGDIPEGYSVSREKKERFSLILESASTNQTSMYLCASSLRATKGTGELFFGEGSRLTVL.

This clonotype was detected a few times. The V call is TRBV29-1, the J call TRBJ2-3; D gene unclear. The germline CDR1 and CDR2 sequences are SQVTM and ANQGSEA. V gave up 8 bases and J gave up 5 bases, with 14 bases separating them. The CDR3 totals 12 residues. CDR3 in DNA: TGCAGCCCAAGGGTTGGGGTAGATACGCAGTATTTT. It specifies CSPRVGVDTQYF.

About this clonotype: One end of the junction fails to match germline, which may point to a read error. The chain has TRBV20-1 and TRBJ1-5; D is unresolved. The CDR3 has 13 residues. CDR1 and CDR2 (germline): DFQATT, SNEGSKA (reference sequence). The CDR3 sequence is CSAREGEYQPQLF. DNA for the CDR3: TGCAGTGCTCGAGAGGGAGAGTATCAGCCCCAGCTTTTT.

This clonotype was counted at least ten times. The CDR3 loop reads CASSSGQWGNQPQHF. The DNA of the CDR3 is TGTGCCAGCAGCTCGGGACAGTGGGGCAATCAGCCCCAGCATTTT. The V call is TRBV7-2, the J call TRBJ1-5, with 7 bases aligning to TRBD1. Germline V gives CDR1 SGHTA, CDR2 FQGNSA. CDR3 length: 15 residues. The J segment lost 2 bases and the V segment lost 4 bases, leaving 5 bases of the junction unmatched.

This clonotype has ten or more counts. The chain is built from TRBV7-2 and TRBJ1-1; TRBD1 matches 8 bases. CDR1 SGHTA and CDR2 FQGNSA come from the germline V gene. The CDR3 totals 15 residues. V gave up 5 bases and J gave up 2 bases; unmatched junction bases: 7. In DNA form, the CDR3 reads TGTGCCAGCAGCCTTTACGGACAGGGAAACACTGAAGCTTTCTTT. It codes for CASSLYGQGNTEAFF.

There are many counts of this clonotype. CDR3 nucleotides: TGTGCCTGGAGTTATGAGGCACAGCCCCAGCATTTT. This sequence encodes CAWSYEAQPQHF. V and J are TRBV30 and TRBJ1-5; D unclear. Germline V gene lookup returns CDR1 GTSNPN and CDR2 SVGIG (reference sequence). The CDR3 is 12 residues long. Trimming pared 2 bases from V and 7 bases from J, leaving 9 bases between. The whole variable domain, remainder taken from reference TRBV30 and TRBJ1-5, is SQTIHQWPATLVQPVGSPLSLECTVEGTSNPNLYWYRQAAGRGLQLLFYSVGIGQISSEVPQNLSASRPQDRQFILSSKKLLLSDSGFYLCAWSYEAQPQHFGDGTRLSIL.

As to this clonotype: A much larger clone lies a single base off, so this may be a read error. V gene TRBV7-2 combines with J gene TRBJ2-3, with D possibly being TRBD1 or TRBD2 (6 bases each). The CDR3 is 16 residues long. Germline V lookup: CDR1 SGHTA, CDR2 FQGNSA. The CDR3 DNA sequence: TGTGCCGGCAGCTTAGTGGGGGGCATTGTAACAGATACGCAGTATTTT. As protein: CAGSLVGGIVTDTQYF.

This clonotype was observed at least ten times. The chain carries TRBV12-3 or TRBV12-4 and TRBJ1-1; possible D gene TRBD1, 6 bases. V shed 3 bases and J shed 4 bases, with 9 bases lying between them. This CDR3 spans 13 amino acids. CDR3 region: CASSLQGTTEAFF. The CDR3 nucleotides read TGTGCCAGCAGTTTGCAGGGGACCACTGAAGCTTTCTTT.

This clonotype was observed at least ten times. The rearrangement links TRBV4-1 to TRBJ2-4; D is unclear. V was clipped by 0 bases and J by 2 bases, with 17 bases between them. This CDR3 comprises 18 residues. Germline V gives CDR1 MGHRA, CDR2 YSYEKL. The CDR3 region is CASSQDGQTLTPKNIQYF. As DNA, the CDR3 is TGCGCCAGCAGCCAAGATGGGCAGACCCTTACGCCCAAAAACATTCAGTACTTC.